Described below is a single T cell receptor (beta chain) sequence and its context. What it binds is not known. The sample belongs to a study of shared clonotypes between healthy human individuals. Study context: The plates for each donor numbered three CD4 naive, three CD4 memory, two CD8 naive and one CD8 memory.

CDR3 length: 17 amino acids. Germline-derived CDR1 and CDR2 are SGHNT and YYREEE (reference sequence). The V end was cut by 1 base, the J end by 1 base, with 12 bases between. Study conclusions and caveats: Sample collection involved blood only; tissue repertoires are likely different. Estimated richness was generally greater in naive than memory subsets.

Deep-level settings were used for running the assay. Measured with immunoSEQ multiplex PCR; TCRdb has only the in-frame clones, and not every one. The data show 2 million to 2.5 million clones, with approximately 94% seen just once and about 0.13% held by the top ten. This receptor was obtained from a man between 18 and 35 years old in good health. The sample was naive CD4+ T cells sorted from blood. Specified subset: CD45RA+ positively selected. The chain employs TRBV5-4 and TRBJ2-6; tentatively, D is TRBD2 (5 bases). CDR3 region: CASSLTRSTSGANVLTF. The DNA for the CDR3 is TGTGCCAGCAGCTTGACTAGATCCACGTCTGGGGCCAACGTCCTGACTTTC.